Given below is one TCR beta chain in context. Clones were read by immunoSEQ multiplex PCR, and TCRdb kept only the in-frame ones, dropping some. The sample lists about 110,000 clones, roughly nine tenths occurring once. The sample is drawn from a study of cytomegalovirus exposure and HLA in healthy donors. CDR1 and CDR2 from the germline V gene are SGHVS and FQNEAQ. The CDR3 contains 11 residues. V was cut by 5 bases and J by 11 bases, with 12 bases left in between. Sequencing was done on a sample of PBMCs. The clonotype was recovered from a young woman in good health and CMV-seronegative. This sequence joins TRBV7-8 and TRBJ1-1; the D is unclear. CDR3 amino acids: CASSEGLVAFF. The CDR3, as DNA: TGTGCCAGCAGCGAGGGTTTGGTGGCTTTCTTT.